The 7 T cell receptor beta chains listed next were all sequenced from one sample in a study of blood T cell repertoires in COVID-19. The assay was immunoSEQ multiplex PCR, and TCRdb's table has in-frame clones only and misses some. The sample lists 57,000 or so clones, around 86% occurring once. Input material: peripheral blood. The receptors derive from a human donor in a cohort sampled during active COVID-19.

This rearrangement joins TRBV3-1 (or the pseudogene TRBV3-2) to TRBJ2-2, with 10 bases identical to TRBD2. Germline trimming cut 4 bases from V and 7 bases from J; bases unmatched to any gene: 9. CDR3 length: 16 residues. Germline CDR1 LGHDT, CDR2 YNNKEL (reference sequence). CDR3 sequence (DNA): TGTGCCAGCAGCCGCTTTCCTAGCGGGAGTGGCGGGGAGCTGTTTTTT. It translates to CASSRFPSGSGGELFF.

V and J are TRBV3-1 (or the pseudogene TRBV3-2) and TRBJ2-3; D remains unclear. Trimming stripped 4 bases from V and 0 bases from J, with 8 bases between. The CDR3 has 14 residues. Germline CDR1 LGHDT, CDR2 YNNKEL (reference sequence). CDR3 loop: CASSLTGSTDTQYF. The CDR3 coding sequence is TGTGCCAGCAGCCTCACCGGGAGCACAGATACGCAGTATTTT.

The V and J genes are TRBV23-1 and TRBJ2-5; 8 nucleotides match TRBD1. TRBV23-1 falls under the ORF class, with uncertain function. This CDR3 is 14 amino acids long. J was trimmed by 2 bases and V by 4 bases; bases with no gene match: 3. The CDR3 protein is CASSLRTGQETQYF. CDR3 nucleotide sequence: TGCGCCAGCAGTCTCCGGACAGGGCAAGAGACCCAGTACTTC.

The rearrangement links TRBV24-1 to TRBJ2-1, with D tentatively TRBD2 (6 bases). Trimming stripped 5 bases from V and 9 bases from J, with 16 bases between. CDR1 is KGHDR, CDR2 SFDVKD, per germline. This CDR3 is 14 amino acids long. The CDR3 spells CATSVKGRLGEQFF. In DNA, the CDR3 is TGTGCCACCAGTGTGAAGGGGAGACTAGGTGAGCAGTTCTTC.

This clone showed up just once. V is TRBV6-4 and J is TRBJ1-4, with a possible D match to TRBD1 (6 bases). Germline values: CDR1 MRHNA, CDR2 SNTAGT. Trimming took 6 bases from V and 16 from J, leaving 15 bases between them. This CDR3 contains 11 residues. Here the CDR3 reads CASSRQAIGFF. CDR3 DNA sequence: TGTGCCAGCAGCCGACAGGCTATAGGGTTTTTT.

This clone was seen only a few times. V and J are TRBV27 and TRBJ1-3; D is undetermined. The germline CDR1 and CDR2 sequences are MNHEY and SMNVEV (reference sequence). V lost 6 bases to trimming and J lost 4 bases, with 19 bases between them. This CDR3 region has 16 residues. CDR3 DNA sequence: TGTGCCAGCAGACCTATTGACAAATCGCGCGGAAACACCATATATTTT. Amino acid sequence: CASRPIDKSRGNTIYF.

This chain links TRBV7-9 with TRBJ2-7; no clear D. Germline CDR1 reads SEHNR; CDR2 reads FQNEAQ (reference sequence). V dropped 1 base and J dropped 0 bases, with 16 bases sitting between them. The CDR3 covers 17 residues. DNA of the CDR3: TGTGCCAGCAGCTTAGGACCTAGGAGCTCCCACTCCTACGAGCAGTACTTC. It encodes CASSLGPRSSHSYEQYF.